These 10 T cell receptor beta chains originate from one sample sequenced in a study of blood T cell repertoires in COVID-19. TCRdb's table, derived via immunoSEQ multiplex PCR, lists solely in-frame clones and lacks some. The sample records approximately 93,000 clones, almost 90% being singletons. What was sequenced was peripheral blood. Receptor source: a middle-aged man with COVID-19, enrolled during active disease.

This clone occurred a few times. The genes are TRBV4-2 and TRBJ1-2; the D gene is possibly TRBD1 (6 bases). Germline CDR1 reads LGHNA; CDR2 reads YNFKEQ. The CDR3 sequence is 13 residues long. The V and J ends lost 2 bases and 7 bases respectively, with 11 bases between them. The DNA of the CDR3 is TGTGCCAGCAGCCAACGGGGGGCGGGTGGCTACACCTTC. Translation: CASSQRGAGGYTF.

The chain combines TRBV28 with TRBJ1-1; D not certain. Trimming shortened V by 2 bases and J by 1 base, and 5 bases separated the two germline ends. Germline V gene data show CDR1 as MDHEN and CDR2 as SYDVKM. This CDR3 is built from 13 residues. DNA of the CDR3: TGTGCCAGCAGTTTACCCAGGAACACTGAAGCTTTCTTT. Protein product: CASSLPRNTEAFF. Looking up the rest from reference TRBV28 and TRBJ1-1 gives the full variable domain: DVKVTQSSRYLVKRTGEKVFLECVQDMDHENMFWYRQDPGLGLRLIYFSYDVKMKEKGDIPEGYSVSREKKERFSLILESASTNQTSMYLCASSLPRNTEAFFGQGTRLTVV.

The V gene is TRBV6-6, the J gene TRBJ1-6; D possibly corresponds to TRBD1 (5 bases). The germline V and J ends were trimmed by 9 bases and 8 bases, with 14 bases remaining between them. The CDR3 totals 13 residues. Germline values: CDR1 MNHNY, CDR2 SVGAGI (reference sequence). The CDR3: CASSLRGYSPLHF. CDR3 DNA: TGTGCCAGTAGCTTACGGGGGTATTCACCCCTCCACTTT.

V and J are TRBV18 and TRBJ2-7; tentatively, D is TRBD1 (6 bases). V dropped 4 bases and J dropped 6 bases, with 10 bases sitting between them. This CDR3 has 12 residues. Germline loops: CDR1 KGHSH, CDR2 LQKENI. CDR3 amino acids: CASSQQGGEQYF. CDR3 sequence (DNA): TGTGCCAGCTCACAACAGGGTGGCGAGCAGTACTTC.

This clone was found a few times. This chain joins TRBV6-6 and TRBJ1-1; 8 bases match TRBD1. The CDR3 runs 13 residues. V was pared by 5 bases and J by 8 bases, with 7 bases of the junction left unmatched. Germline V gene data show CDR1 as MNHNY and CDR2 as SVGAGI (reference sequence). The CDR3 DNA is TGTGCCAGCAGTGTCCAGGGGGCTTTAGAAGCTTTCTTT. Translating gives CASSVQGALEAFF.

The chain employs TRBV15 and TRBJ1-1, with 7 bases fitting TRBD1. J lost 6 bases, V lost 2 bases, and 15 bases had no gene match. Germline CDR1 is LNHNV and CDR2 is YYDKDF (reference sequence). The CDR3 sequence is 17 residues long. The CDR3 DNA reads as TGTGCCACCAGCAGATCCCCGGACAGGCGGATGAAAGCTGAAGCTTTCTTT. It encodes CATSRSPDRRMKAEAFF.

CDR3 sequence reads: CATMRGTGGFLNYGYTF. For the CDR3, the DNA is TGTGCCACCATGAGGGGGACAGGGGGTTTTTTGAACTATGGCTACACCTTC. V gene TRBV28 combines with J gene TRBJ1-2; 11 positions agree with TRBD1. Germline V gene lookup returns CDR1 MDHEN and CDR2 SYDVKM. With 10 bases clipped from V and 2 bases from J, the junction kept 15 bases outside the gene matches. The CDR3 consists of 17 residues.

This rearrangement joins TRBV6-5 to TRBJ2-1; TRBD2 is a possible D gene (8 bases). V lost 7 bases and J lost 12, with 19 bases in between. There are 13 residues in the CDR3. Germline V gives CDR1 MNHEY, CDR2 SVGAGI. CDR3 nucleotide sequence: TGTGCCAGCACCCCACGGGAGGGGGCGATGCAGTTCTTC. Its translation is CASTPREGAMQFF.

The gene calls are TRBV27 and TRBJ1-2, with 7 bases lining up with TRBD1. V was clipped by 4 bases and J by 1 base; unmatched bases: 6. The germline gives CDR1 MNHEY, CDR2 SMNVEV (reference sequence). This CDR3 has 15 residues. This chain's CDR3 is CASSSYRGFNYGYTF. Here the CDR3 DNA reads TGTGCCAGCAGTTCCTACAGGGGATTTAACTATGGCTACACCTTC.

The chain uses TRBV4-3 and TRBJ1-1, with D unresolved. CDR1 is LGHNA and CDR2 is YSLEER in the germline V gene. V gave up 1 base and J gave up 3 bases, with 12 bases separating them. The CDR3 loop spans 15 amino acids. The CDR3 protein is CASSQVSGVYTEAFF. The DNA for the CDR3 is TGCGCCAGCAGCCAAGTCTCAGGCGTCTACACTGAAGCTTTCTTT.